Here is one TCR beta chain with its context. This clone was seen only once. It lacks a known antigen. Base qualities are not at hand, and no much larger clone is one base apart. At the DNA level, this CDR3 is encoded by other sequences in the same sample as well. CDR1 is given as SGHNT and CDR2 as YYREEE, both from the germline V gene (reference sequence). Trimming costs V 1 base and J 1 base, and their ends lie 4 bases apart. The CDR3, from cysteine to phenylalanine, totals 13 residues. The read is trimmed to its CDR3 DNA, 39 bases read in frame from base 1. The sample comes from a study of blood T cell repertoires in COVID-19 (dated by TCRdb to about 2020). Regarding the study in general: The collaborator samples originated in the United States, Italy and Spain and spanned the acute and convalescent phases of COVID-19. The dataset comprised deeply sampled blood TCRbeta repertoires from subjects exposed to, actively infected with, or recovered from COVID-19. Sample metadata almost always included a de-identified subject ID, COVID-19 status, age in years and sex. The repertoires were released in a freely available public database intended as a resource for research on the immune response to SARS-CoV-2. Where available, HLA class I and class II types were obtained from metadata supplied by the sample provider rather than from assay-based typing. The prospective study material was composed of cDNA or gDNA derived from T cells, B-cell-depleted T cells, or PBMCs. The samples were drawn from the first 160 participants of the ongoing ImmuneRACE study and from more than 1,000 subjects provided by 6 global collaborators. The study at large found these results: The amount of clinical and demographic metadata varied by source and participant and was provided uncurated.

Each collaborating institution followed its own protocols to collect whole blood in K2EDTA tubes. For TCRbeta analysis, collaborator samples were shipped as frozen whole blood, as isolated PBMCs, or as DNA extracted from either sample type. TCRbeta CDR3 regions were amplified from genomic DNA using the immunoSEQ Assay, a bias-controlled multiplex PCR. Turning to the authors' computational methods: Within the assay, amplification of reference gene primers was used to estimate how many nucleated cells each sample contained. To quantify the absolute abundance of each unique TCRbeta CDR3 rearrangement, sequence reads were collapsed and filtered. For each sample, productive Simpson clonality was calculated by taking the square root of Simpson's diversity index across productive rearrangements. Not all clones reach the TCRdb copy of this immuneACCESS table, which keeps in-frame sequences only. Checked studies attribute under half of the gap to unresolved V genes and leave the rest unexplained. The D gene and trimming were derived from the DNA, and the V and J assignments and clone size from that table. Across this sample there are under 250,000 clones, with about 86% seen only once. The ten largest make up about 1.3% of the sample.

The receptor chain draws on TRBV5-4 and TRBJ2-3; the D gene cannot be named for sure. Sequencing was done on a sample of peripheral blood. The TCR was taken from a man older than 75 with acute or convalescent COVID-19. This receptor has the CDR3 CASSLRGTDTQYF. DNA sequence: TGTGCCAGCAGCTTGCGAGGCACAGATACGCAGTATTTT. This CDR3, with the reference TRBV5-4 and TRBJ2-3 proteins standing in past its ends, gives the full variable domain ETGVTQSPTHLIKTRGQQVTLRCSSQSGHNTVSWYQQALGQGPQFIFQYYREEENGRGNFPPRFSGLQFPNYSSELNVNALELDDSALYLCASSLRGTDTQYFGPGTRLTVL.